A selection of T cell receptor beta chains follows, all from one sample in a study of cytomegalovirus exposure and HLA in healthy donors. Sequenced by immunoSEQ multiplex PCR; TCRdb stores in-frame clones only, minus some. The table lists some 170,000 clones, less than 90% of them singletons. The sample was PBMCs. Every receptor here comes from a woman aged 18-29 years in good health and CMV-seronegative. Both conserved end residues are part of each CDR3. A D gene is named only where the DNA matches it firmly. A clone size is listed for some rows: how often the clone was seen (once, few, many), or a class if it is expanded.

clone size | J gene | V gene | D gene | CDR3 protein | CDR3 DNA
- | TRBJ2-1 | TRBV5-6 | - | CASSLRQGGFYNEQFF | TGTGCCAGCAGCTTGCGACAAGGAGGATTCTACAATGAGCAGTTCTTC
- | TRBJ1-1 | TRBV27 | TRBD1 | CASSMGQGIVNTEAFF | TGTGCCAGCAGTATGGGACAGGGAATAGTCAACACTGAAGCTTTCTTT
few | TRBJ2-7 | TRBV4-1 | TRBD1 | CASSRQGGEQYF | TGCGCCAGCAGCCGACAGGGCGGCGAGCAGTACTTC
- | TRBJ1-1 | TRBV29-1 | - | CSVGTGGTEAFF | TGCAGCGTCGGGACGGGGGGTACTGAAGCTTTCTTT
once | TRBJ2-3 | TRBV5-1 | TRBD1 | CASRIRTGRTDTQYF | TGCGCCAGCAGGATAAGGACAGGCCGCACAGATACGCAGTATTTT
once | TRBJ1-4 | TRBV14 | - | CASSQEQGRKLFF | TGTGCCAGCAGCCAAGAACAGGGCAGAAAACTGTTTTTT
- | TRBJ1-2 | TRBV18 | TRBD1 | CASSPPSAGGFYGYTF | TGTGCCAGCTCACCACCCTCGGCAGGGGGCTTTTATGGCTACACCTTC
- | TRBJ2-2 | TRBV11-3 | - | CASSSLAWTGELFF | TGTGCCAGCAGCTCCCTAGCGTGGACCGGGGAGCTGTTTTTT
- | TRBJ2-6 | TRBV7-9 | - | CASSSTDSGANVLTF | TGTGCCAGCAGCTCGACAGACTCTGGGGCCAACGTCCTGACTTTC
- | TRBJ1-1 | TRBV4-3 | - | CASSQDGLTEAFF | TGCGCCAGCAGCCAAGATGGCCTCACTGAAGCTTTCTTT
- | TRBJ2-1 | TRBV2 | - | CASRAGTYNEQFF | TGTGCCAGCCGAGCCGGGACCTACAATGAGCAGTTCTTC
- | TRBJ1-5 | TRBV28 | - | CASSSGGQNQPQHF | TGTGCCAGCAGCTCTGGAGGCCAAAATCAGCCCCAGCATTTT
- | TRBJ2-3 | TRBV7-3 | TRBD2 | CASSPGLAGEYTDTQYF | TGTGCCAGCAGTCCTGGACTAGCGGGGGAATACACAGATACGCAGTATTTT
- | TRBJ1-4 | TRBV2 | - | CASSGGVSEKLFF | TGTGCCAGCAGCGGCGGGGTGTCAGAAAAACTGTTTTTT
- | TRBJ2-1 | TRBV27 | TRBD1 | CASSLSPQQGVYNEQFF | TGTGCCAGCAGTTTATCCCCTCAACAGGGGGTCTACAATGAGCAGTTCTTC
- | TRBJ2-5 | TRBV6-4 | - | CASSYGRARETQYF | TGTGCCAGCAGTTACGGCAGGGCACGAGAGACCCAGTACTTC
- | TRBJ1-6 | TRBV30 | - | CAWSEESLHF | TGTGCCTGGAGTGAGGAGTCCCTCCACTTT
- | TRBJ2-3 | TRBV5-4 | TRBD2 | CASSRYGTSGYTDTQYF | TGTGCCAGCAGCCGGTATGGGACTAGCGGGTACACAGATACGCAGTATTTT
- | TRBJ2-2 | TRBV7-8 | TRBD1 | CASSLEGPQGDTGELFF | TGTGCCAGCAGCTTAGAAGGGCCTCAGGGGGATACCGGGGAGCTGTTTTTT
- | TRBJ2-7 | TRBV7-9 | TRBD1 | CASSLPDRGIPTPSYEQYF | TGTGCCAGCAGCTTGCCGGACAGGGGGATCCCGACACCTTCCTACGAGCAGTACTTC
- | TRBJ1-5 | TRBV6-5 | TRBD1 | CASTPGQGGNQPQHF | TGTGCCAGCACCCCGGGACAGGGCGGCAATCAGCCCCAGCATTTT
- | TRBJ1-2 | TRBV6-5 | - | CASSFRDDGYTF | TGTGCCAGCAGTTTTAGAGATGATGGCTACACCTTC